Sequencing of this T cell receptor (beta chain) was carried out in a study of T cells expressing NK-cell markers. Each CDR3 protein gets one entry in TCRdb, which reprocessed the 5' RACE reads and gives no DNA. The record lists about 460,000 distinct CDR3 sequences, of which the ten most abundant hold 1.4%. Sequences were obtained from blood T cells: a sorted CD56 or NKG2C T cell subset, CD4+ or CD8+ T cells, or bulk PBMC T cells (not recorded which). This receptor was obtained from a woman in her 50s in good health.

CDR3 residues: CASSSGQGAGETQYF. V gene TRBV12-3 or TRBV12-4 combines with J gene TRBJ2-5; TCRdb names TRBD1, which stays unverified in the absence of DNA. CDR3 size: 15 residues.